These 3 T cell receptor beta chains were all obtained from the same sample, sequenced in a study of shared T cell receptors in the human thymus. Some clones are missing from TCRdb's copy, which holds only in-frame ones; the method was immunoSEQ multiplex PCR. This sample has about 660,000 clones; around 87% occur once, and the top ten carry around 0.0099%. These data were also filed under a second study, of human thymus T cells.

The sample consisted of thymocytes. The receptors come from a boy less than two years old with a congenital heart defect.

The chain joins TRBV28 to TRBJ1-5, with 7 positions matching TRBD1. The CDR3 extends over 17 amino acids. The V gene's germline CDR1 is MDHEN and CDR2 SYDVKM. After removal of 2 bases from V and 9 bases from J, the junction contained 16 bases not matched to a gene. CDR3 region: CASSLEWATPTGVPQHF. CDR3 bases: TGTGCCAGCAGTTTAGAATGGGCAACCCCAACAGGGGTGCCCCAGCATTTT.

This rearrangement joins TRBV5-4 to TRBJ2-1; 12 bases are a match to TRBD2. Germline V gene sequence: CDR1 SGHNT, CDR2 YYREEE (reference sequence). The V and J ends lost 3 bases and 3 bases, in that order; junction bases with no gene match: 4. The CDR3 runs to 16 residues. The chain's CDR3 is CASSSPGLAGYNEQFF. The CDR3 nucleotides are TGTGCCAGCAGCTCCCCGGGACTAGCGGGCTACAATGAGCAGTTCTTC. The full variable domain, in which reference TRBV5-4 and TRBJ2-1 provide the parts outside the CDR3, is ETGVTQSPTHLIKTRGQQVTLRCSSQSGHNTVSWYQQALGQGPQFIFQYYREEENGRGNFPPRFSGLQFPNYSSELNVNALELDDSALYLCASSSPGLAGYNEQFFGPGTRLTVL.

The chain employs TRBV15 and TRBJ2-4, with 10 bases fitting TRBD2. Trimming took 3 bases from V and 7 from J; bases not matched to a gene: 6. This CDR3 contains 15 residues. Germline-derived CDR1 and CDR2 are LNHNV and YYDKDF (reference sequence). CDR3 sequence (DNA): TGTGCCACCAGCAGTTCTAGCGGGAGTGCGAACATTCAGTACTTC. This gives the protein CATSSSSGSANIQYF.